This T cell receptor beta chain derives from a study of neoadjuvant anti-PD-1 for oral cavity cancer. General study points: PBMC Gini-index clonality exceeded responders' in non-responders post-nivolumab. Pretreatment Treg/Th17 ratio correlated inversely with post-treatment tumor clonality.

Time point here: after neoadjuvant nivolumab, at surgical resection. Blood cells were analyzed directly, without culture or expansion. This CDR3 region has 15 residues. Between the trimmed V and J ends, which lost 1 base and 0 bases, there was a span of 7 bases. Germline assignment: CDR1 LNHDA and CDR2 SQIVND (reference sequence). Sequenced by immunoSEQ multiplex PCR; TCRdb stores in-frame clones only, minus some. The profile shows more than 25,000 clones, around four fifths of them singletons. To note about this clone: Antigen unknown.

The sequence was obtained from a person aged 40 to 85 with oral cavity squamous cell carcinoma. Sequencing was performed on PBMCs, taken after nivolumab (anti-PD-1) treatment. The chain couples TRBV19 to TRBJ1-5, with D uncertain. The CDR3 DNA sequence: TGTGCCAGTAGTATAGGAGGTAATAGCAATCAGCCCCAGCATTTT. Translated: CASSIGGNSNQPQHF. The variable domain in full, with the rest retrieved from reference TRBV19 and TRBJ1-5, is DGGITQSPKYLFRKEGQNVTLSCEQNLNHDAMYWYRQDPGQGLRLIYYSQIVNDFQKGDIAEGYSVSREKKESFPLTVTSAQKNPTAFYLCASSIGGNSNQPQHFGDGTRLSIL.